This TCR beta chain was found in a study of T cell responses to AZD1222 COVID-19 vaccine. Data came from immunoSEQ multiplex PCR; TCRdb stores just in-frame clones and leaves some out. This sample yields 130,000 to 150,000 clones, of which around 86% are seen a single time; 3.5% to 5% belongs to the top ten. Germline V gene sequence: CDR1 LNHDA, CDR2 SQIVND (reference sequence). Trimming stripped 5 bases from V and 8 bases from J, with 9 bases between. This CDR3 comprises 11 residues. The sequencing used peripheral blood, collected on day 0 of MenACWY control vaccination. This TCR was sampled from an adult in good health. The rearrangement joins TRBV19 to TRBJ1-2, with D possibly TRBD1 on 5 matching bases. In DNA, the CDR3 is TGTGCCAGTAGTTCAAGGGGCGGCTACACCTTC. Its protein product is CASSSRGGYTF.